These 7 T cell receptor beta chains came from one sample sequenced in a study of cytomegalovirus exposure and HLA in healthy donors (dated by TCRdb to between 2016 and 2019). The protocol used for the library was the immunoSEQ multiplex PCR assay. For the multiplex PCR, a mixture combining 60 forward primers for TCR Vbeta segments and 13 reverse primers for TCR Jbeta segments was used. What TCRdb holds here is the immuneACCESS table cut down to in-frame rearrangements. Part of the clones is not present; checked against another copy, under half of the missing clones reflect an unresolved V gene, and the others are unexplained. The sample table shows 99,000 or so clones, and 76% are seen once. Approximately 8.2% of the sample is taken by the ten largest. What was sequenced was PBMCs. The receptors were gathered from a man aged 40-49 years in good health and CMV-seropositive.

This chain joins TRBV6-5 and TRBJ2-7, with 8 bases lining up with TRBD1. CDR3 size: 14 residues. Trimming at V came to 4 bases and at J to 1 base, leaving 3 bases not matched to a gene. CDR1 is MNHEY and CDR2 is SVGAGI in the germline V gene. This CDR3 reads CASSWDRRSYEQYF. The CDR3 nucleotides are TGTGCCAGCAGTTGGGACAGGAGATCCTACGAGCAGTACTTC.

This clone was seen a single time. V is TRBV6-6 and J is TRBJ2-7; D is uncertain. V was clipped by 2 bases and J by 0 bases, with 11 bases between them. This CDR3 is built from 15 residues. Germline CDR1 is MNHNY and CDR2 is SVGAGI (reference sequence). For the CDR3, the DNA is TGTGCCAGCAGTTACGATCTCAGAAGCTCCTACGAGCAGTACTTC. Its protein is CASSYDLRSSYEQYF.

This clone is a singleton in its sample. This rearrangement joins TRBV7-3 to TRBJ2-3; 7 bases agree with TRBD2. Germline CDR1 SGHTA, CDR2 FQGTGA. The V and J ends lost 5 bases and 5 bases, in that order; junction bases with no gene match: 10. The CDR3 totals 15 residues. The CDR3 DNA sequence: TGTGCCAGCAGCGACGGGGGGAAAAAGGGAGATACGCAGTATTTT. Amino acids: CASSDGGKKGDTQYF.

A few counts support this clone. The chain carries TRBV4-1 and TRBJ2-7, with a weak D call TRBD1 (6 bases). Deletions cut 4 bases from V and 4 bases from J, with 17 bases between. The CDR3 totals 15 residues. Germline V gives CDR1 MGHRA, CDR2 YSYEKL. The CDR3 bases are TGCGCCAGCAGCCCCTTAGGGGGAGATGTATACGAGCAGTACTTC. Protein product: CASSPLGGDVYEQYF.

J is TRBJ2-5 and V is TRBV19; TRBD1 is a possible D gene (6 bases). This CDR3 spans 11 amino acids. Trimming took off 7 bases at V and 5 bases at J, with 8 bases between the two ends. Germline CDR1 is LNHDA and CDR2 is SQIVND (reference sequence). In DNA form, the CDR3 reads TGTGCCAGTACTAGGGGGGAGACCCAGTACTTC. Protein product: CASTRGETQYF.

This clone has just one count. This chain links TRBV7-9 with TRBJ2-1; 10 bases are shared with TRBD2. Germline lookup yields CDR1 SEHNR and CDR2 FQNEAQ (reference sequence). The CDR3 has 15 amino acids. V was clipped by 5 bases and J by 3 bases; unmatched bases: 4. In DNA, the CDR3 is TGTGCCAGCAGCCAACTAGCGGGGCTCTACAATGAGCAGTTCTTC. Its protein product is CASSQLAGLYNEQFF.

The genes are TRBV14 and TRBJ2-7, with 7 bases fitting TRBD2. The CDR3 is 17 amino acids. Germline CDR1 reads SGHDN; CDR2 reads FVKESK. Unmatched junction bases numbered 12, after V lost 1 base and J lost 3 bases. The CDR3 loop is CASSQALASGVFYEQYF. In DNA form, the CDR3 reads TGTGCCAGCAGCCAAGCGCTGGCTAGCGGAGTTTTCTACGAGCAGTACTTC. The complete variable domain, with remaining parts taken from reference TRBV14 and TRBJ2-7, reads EAGVTQFPSHSVIEKGQTVTLRCDPISGHDNLYWYRRVMGKEIKFLLHFVKESKQDESGMPNNRFLAERTGGTYSTLKVQPAELEDSGVYFCASSQALASGVFYEQYFGPGTRLTVT.